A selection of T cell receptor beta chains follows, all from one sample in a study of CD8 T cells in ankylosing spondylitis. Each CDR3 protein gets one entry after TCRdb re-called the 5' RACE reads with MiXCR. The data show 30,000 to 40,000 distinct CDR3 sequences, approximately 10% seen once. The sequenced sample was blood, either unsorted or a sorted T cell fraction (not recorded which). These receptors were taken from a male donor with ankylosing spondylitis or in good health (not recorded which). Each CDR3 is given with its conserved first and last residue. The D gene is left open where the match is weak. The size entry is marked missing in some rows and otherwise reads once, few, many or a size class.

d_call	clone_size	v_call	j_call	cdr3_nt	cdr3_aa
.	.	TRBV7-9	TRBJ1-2	TGTGCCGACTGCCGCTTCTATGGCTACACCTTC	CADCRFYGYTF
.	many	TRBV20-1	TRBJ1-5	TGCAGTGCTAGAAGGCAGGTTCAGCCCCAGCATTTT	CSARRQVQPQHF
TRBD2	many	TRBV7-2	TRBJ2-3	TGTGCCAGCAGCTCCAGCGGACTAGCGGGACCCGGCCTGACGCAGTATTTT	CASSSSGLAGPGLTQYF
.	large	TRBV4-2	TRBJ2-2	TGTGCCAGCAGCCCCTTGAACACCGGGGAGCTGTTTTTT	CASSPLNTGELFF
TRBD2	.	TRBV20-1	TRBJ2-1	TGCAGTGCTAGAGATAAGCGGGGGCACTCCTACAATGAGCAGTTCTTC	CSARDKRGHSYNEQFF
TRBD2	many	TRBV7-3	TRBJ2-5	TGTGCCAGCAGCCAACTAGCGGGAGGGCAAGAGACCCAGTACTTC	CASSQLAGGQETQYF
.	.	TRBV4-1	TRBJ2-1	TGCGCCAGCCGCGGGACTTCCCTTCCGTTCTTC	CASRGTSLPFF
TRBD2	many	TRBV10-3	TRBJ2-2	TGTGCCATCAGGGGGACTAGCGGGACCGGGGAGCTGTTTTTT	CAIRGTSGTGELFF
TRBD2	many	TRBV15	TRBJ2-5	TGTGCCACCAGCAGAGATCGACTAGCGGGAGGTCATGTAGAGACCCAGTACTTC	CATSRDRLAGGHVETQYF
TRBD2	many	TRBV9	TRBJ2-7	TGTGCCAGCAGCGTAGCGGCGGGAGTGTCGTTCGAGCAGTACTTC	CASSVAAGVSFEQYF
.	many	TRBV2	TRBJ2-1	TGTGCCAGCAGTGAAGGCCAGTTGAACTACAATGAGCAGTTCTTC	CASSEGQLNYNEQFF
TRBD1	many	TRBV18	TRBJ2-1	TGTGCCAGCTCACCGGGACAGGGGGCGAATGAGCAGTTCTTC	CASSPGQGANEQFF
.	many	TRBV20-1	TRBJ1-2	TGCAGTGCTAGCCTCCCCGGCTATGGCTACACCTTC	CSASLPGYGYTF
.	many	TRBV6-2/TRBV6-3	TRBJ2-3	TGTGCCAGCAGTCCGGTTAGCGGTCTCCCCGGAGATACGCAGTATTTT	CASSPVSGLPGDTQYF
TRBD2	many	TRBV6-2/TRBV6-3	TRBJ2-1	TGTGCCAGCAGTTTCTGGACTCTTGTCGGGGGGAATGAGCAGTTCTTC	CASSFWTLVGGNEQFF
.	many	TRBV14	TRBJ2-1	TGTGCCAGCAGCCCCCTAGAGTGGCGGGGCAATGAGCAGTTCTTC	CASSPLEWRGNEQFF
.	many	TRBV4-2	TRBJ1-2	TGTGCCAGCAGCCAAGAAGGGGGAAACTATGGCTACACCTTC	CASSQEGGNYGYTF
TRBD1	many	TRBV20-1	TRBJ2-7	TGCAGTGCTCTCGGGACAGAGAACTACGAGCAGTACTTC	CSALGTENYEQYF
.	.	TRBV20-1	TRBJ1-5	TGCAGTGCTAGAGATCCGGGTTTTAGCAATCAGCCCCAGCATTTT	CSARDPGFSNQPQHF
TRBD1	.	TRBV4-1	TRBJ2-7	TGTGCCATCAGCCCCGGGACAGGGCTCTACGAGCAGTACTTC	CAISPGTGLYEQYF
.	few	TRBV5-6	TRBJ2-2	TGTGCCAGCAGCCGGAGGCTAGCGACCACCGGGGAGCTGTTTTTT	CASSRRLATTGELFF
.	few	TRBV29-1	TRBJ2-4	TGCAGCGTTGCTTTGGGGGGCAAGACCAAAAACATTCAGTACTTC	CSVALGGKTKNIQYF
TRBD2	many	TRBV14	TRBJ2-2	TGTGCCAGCAGCCAAGAATTATGGTCTAGCGGGACCGACACCGGGGAGCTGTTTTTT	CASSQELWSSGTDTGELFF
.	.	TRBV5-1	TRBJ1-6	TGCGCCAGCAGCTTGATCCGCAATTCACCCCTCCACTTT	CASSLIRNSPLHF